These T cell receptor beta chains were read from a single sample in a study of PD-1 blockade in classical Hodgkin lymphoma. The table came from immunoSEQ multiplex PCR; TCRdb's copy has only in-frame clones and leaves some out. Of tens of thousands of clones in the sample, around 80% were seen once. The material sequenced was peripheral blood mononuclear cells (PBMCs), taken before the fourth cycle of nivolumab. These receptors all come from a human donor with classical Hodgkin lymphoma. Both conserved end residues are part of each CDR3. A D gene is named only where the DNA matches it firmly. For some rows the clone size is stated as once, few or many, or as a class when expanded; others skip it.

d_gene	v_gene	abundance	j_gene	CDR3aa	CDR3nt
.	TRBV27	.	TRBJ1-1	CASSLRGREAFF	TGTGCCAGCAGTTTACGGGGCCGCGAAGCTTTCTTT
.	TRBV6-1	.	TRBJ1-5	CASRGDSGNQPQHF	TGTGCCAGCAGGGGGGATTCTGGAAATCAGCCCCAGCATTTT
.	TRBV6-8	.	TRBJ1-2	CASSYKEAGDTF	TGTGCCAGCAGTTATAAGGAGGCGGGCGACACCTTC
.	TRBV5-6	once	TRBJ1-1	CASSLLENTEAFF	TGTGCCAGCAGCTTGCTAGAGAACACTGAAGCTTTCTTT
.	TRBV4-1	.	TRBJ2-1	CASSQDRGWGARYNEQFF	TGCGCCAGCAGCCAAGATCGAGGGTGGGGGGCGCGTTACAATGAGCAGTTCTTC
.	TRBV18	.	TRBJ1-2	CASSSRGEYAGGYTF	TGTGCCAGCTCATCCCGGGGGGAGTACGCCGGTGGCTACACCTTC
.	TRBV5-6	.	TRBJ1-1	CASSAGAGTEAFF	TGTGCCAGCAGCGCAGGGGCGGGCACTGAAGCTTTCTTT
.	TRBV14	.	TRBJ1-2	CASSPWTDYGYTF	TGTGCCAGCAGCCCATGGACGGACTATGGCTACACCTTC
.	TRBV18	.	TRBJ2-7	CATRQDDYEQYF	TGTGCCACTCGACAGGATGACTACGAGCAGTACTTC
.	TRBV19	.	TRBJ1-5	CASSRVFDQPQHF	TGTGCCAGTAGCCGAGTCTTCGATCAGCCCCAGCATTTT
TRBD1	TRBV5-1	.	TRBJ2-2	CASSADRGPAGELFF	TGCGCCAGCAGCGCAGACAGGGGGCCTGCCGGGGAGCTGTTTTTT
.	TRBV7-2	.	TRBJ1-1	CASSLALQAEAFF	TGTGCCAGCAGCTTAGCGCTGCAGGCTGAAGCTTTCTTT
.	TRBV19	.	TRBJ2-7	CASSTPGPSYEQYF	TGTGCCAGTAGTACCCCAGGGCCGTCCTACGAGCAGTACTTC
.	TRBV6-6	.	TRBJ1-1	CASSYSIGQGNTEAFF	TGTGCCAGCAGTTACTCGATAGGGCAGGGGAACACTGAAGCTTTCTTT
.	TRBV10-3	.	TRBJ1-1	CAISEGERVATEAFF	TGTGCCATCAGTGAGGGAGAGAGGGTAGCCACTGAAGCTTTCTTT
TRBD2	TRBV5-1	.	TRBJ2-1	CASSLTAGGNNEQFF	TGCGCCAGCAGCCTGACAGCGGGGGGGAACAATGAGCAGTTCTTC
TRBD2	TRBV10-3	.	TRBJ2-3	CAISEGLAGTSTDTQYF	TGTGCCATCAGTGAGGGACTAGCGGGGACTAGCACAGATACGCAGTATTTT
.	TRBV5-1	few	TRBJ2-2	CASSLATGNTGELFF	TGCGCCAGCAGCTTGGCGACAGGGAACACCGGGGAGCTGTTTTTT
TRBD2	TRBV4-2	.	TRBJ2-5	CASSLGQAGEETQYF	TGTGCCAGCAGCCTGGGACAAGCGGGGGAGGAGACCCAGTACTTC
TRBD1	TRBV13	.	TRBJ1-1	CASSLDRWDRADTEAFF	TGTGCCAGCAGCTTAGATAGATGGGACAGGGCGGACACTGAAGCTTTCTTT
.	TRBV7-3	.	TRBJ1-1	CASSPQMGTEAFF	TGTGCCAGCAGCCCCCAGATGGGGACTGAAGCTTTCTTT
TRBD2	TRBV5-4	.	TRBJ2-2	CASSSGLAGDTGELFF	TGTGCCAGCAGCTCGGGACTAGCGGGGGACACCGGGGAGCTGTTTTTT
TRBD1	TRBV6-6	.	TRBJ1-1	CASSRTGDGGYTEAFF	TGTGCCAGCAGCCGTACAGGGGATGGTGGTTATACTGAAGCTTTCTTT
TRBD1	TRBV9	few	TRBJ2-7	CASSASQGPTYEQYF	TGTGCCAGCAGCGCATCACAGGGGCCAACCTACGAGCAGTACTTC
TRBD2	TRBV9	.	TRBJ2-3	CASSTGLAGGPGTDTQYF	TGTGCCAGCAGCACGGGACTAGCGGGGGGGCCGGGCACAGATACGCAGTATTTT
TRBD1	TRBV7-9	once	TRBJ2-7	CASSTSPLGQGPSYEQYF	TGTGCCAGCAGCACCTCCCCTCTAGGACAGGGGCCCTCCTACGAGCAGTACTTC